The 16 T cell receptor beta chains below all came from one sample that was sequenced in a study of T-cell memory formation after mild COVID-19. TCRdb re-derived calls from the 5' RACE reads in MiXCR, one entry per CDR3 protein. The table has some 270,000 distinct CDR3 sequences, 15% seen once; the top ten hold more than 2%. Sequencing was performed on PBMCs or a T cell subset sorted from them (not recorded which). The receptor set was obtained from an adult woman who had mild COVID-19 (a few samples of this study predate the infection). Cell type and time point are not known.

This clonotype was seen at least ten times. This sequence joins TRBV5-1 and TRBJ2-3; 10 positions match TRBD2. V shed 0 bases and J 0 bases; nucleotides not matched to a gene: 10. The V gene's germline CDR1 is SGHRS and CDR2 YFSETQ. The CDR3 is made up of 19 amino acids. CDR3 sequence reads: CASSLAILAGAPSTDTQYF. In DNA form, the CDR3 reads TGCGCCAGCAGCTTGGCCATTCTAGCGGGAGCCCCCAGCACAGATACGCAGTATTTT. The entire variable domain, with the rest obtained from reference TRBV5-1 and TRBJ2-3, is as follows: KAGVTQTPRYLIKTRGQQVTLSCSPISGHRSVSWYQQTPGQGLQFLFEYFSETQRNKGNFPGRFSGRQFSNSRSEMNVSTLELGDSALYLCASSLAILAGAPSTDTQYFGPGTRLTVL.

This clonotype has a handful of counts. The gene calls are TRBV20-1 and TRBJ2-3, with D possibly TRBD2 on 6 matching bases. CDR1 and CDR2 (germline): DFQATT, SNEGSKA (reference sequence). V was trimmed by 5 bases and J by 0 bases, leaving 15 bases between them. This CDR3 comprises 15 residues. This chain's CDR3 is CSAHSGTTSTDTQYF. CDR3 sequence (DNA): TGCAGTGCTCATAGCGGAACAACTAGCACAGATACGCAGTATTTT.

In this sample, this clonotype turned up a few times. The CDR3 loop is CASSFNPGSLSGNEQFF. CDR3 nucleotide sequence: TGTGCCAGCAGTTTTAACCCGGGCAGTCTCTCGGGCAATGAGCAGTTCTTC. This chain connects TRBV12-3 or TRBV12-4 to TRBJ2-1; no clear D. The CDR3 has 17 amino acids. Trimming shortened V by 3 bases and J by 6 bases, and 21 bases separated the two germline ends.

This chain uses TRBV6-2 or TRBV6-3 with TRBJ2-1, with 14 bases identical to TRBD2. The CDR3 contains 20 residues. The trim removed 4 bases at V and 1 base at J, leaving 12 bases unmatched. Germline V gene sequence: CDR1 MNHEY, CDR2 SVGEGT. The CDR3 coding sequence is TGTGCCAGCAGTTTTTTCTTGGGACTAGCGGGAGTTCTTTCCTACAATGAGCAGTTCTTC. It specifies CASSFFLGLAGVLSYNEQFF.

In this sample, this clonotype turned up many times. This chain connects TRBV5-1 to TRBJ2-7; D might be TRBD2 (6 bases). Trimming pared 7 bases from V and 5 bases from J, leaving 22 bases between. Germline values: CDR1 SGHRS, CDR2 YFSETQ. This CDR3 spans 15 amino acids. CDR3 sequence reads: CASSPAGTGINEQYF. The CDR3 DNA is TGCGCCAGCTCTCCGGCGGGGACCGGCATAAACGAGCAGTACTTC.

This clonotype was seen a handful of times. The CDR3 DNA follows: TGTGCCAGCAGCTTACAACAGGGTCTCTCCTACAATGAGCAGTTCTTC. It codes for CASSLQQGLSYNEQFF. The chain joins TRBV5-5 to TRBJ2-1; D possibly corresponds to TRBD1 (6 bases). The V end was cut by 2 bases, the J end by 0 bases, with 12 bases between. The CDR3 length is 16 residues. Germline-derived CDR1 and CDR2 are SGHKS and YYEKEE (reference sequence).

This clonotype was seen a handful of times. The J gene is TRBJ2-1, the V gene TRBV24-1, with D tentatively TRBD1 or TRBD2 (7 bases each). CDR1 is KGHDR and CDR2 is SFDVKD in the germline V gene. Trimming shortened V by 10 bases and J by 6 bases, and 18 bases separated the two germline ends. This CDR3 has 14 amino acids. CDR3 nucleotides: TGTGCCACTCGGGAGGCAGGGGGTGGCAATGAGCAGTTCTTC. Encoded protein: CATREAGGGNEQFF.

Many counts were recorded for this clonotype. The rearrangement joins TRBV29-1 to TRBJ2-1; D is perhaps TRBD1 or TRBD2 (6 bases each). CDR3 length: 15 amino acids. V was shortened by 4 bases and J by 10 bases, with 23 bases between the two germline ends. Germline values: CDR1 SQVTM, CDR2 ANQGSEA. CDR3 amino acids: CSVVAGQGLLGEQFF. The CDR3 region has the DNA TGCAGCGTTGTTGCGGGACAAGGACTGCTGGGGGAGCAGTTCTTC.

This chain uses TRBV7-9 with TRBJ2-7; D may be TRBD1 or TRBD2 (6 bases each). Trimming pared 2 bases from V and 0 bases from J, leaving 17 bases between. This CDR3 region has 17 residues. Germline V gene lookup returns CDR1 SEHNR and CDR2 FQNEAQ (reference sequence). Here the CDR3 reads CASSLSWGAPSSYEQYF. The CDR3 nucleotides read TGTGCCAGCAGCTTATCTTGGGGGGCGCCCAGCTCCTACGAGCAGTACTTC.

The rearrangement joins TRBV9 to TRBJ2-2; 9 bases are a match to TRBD1. Losses at the gene ends were 1 base for V and 2 bases for J; bases not matched to a gene: 9. From germline, CDR1 is SGDLS and CDR2 YYNGEE. The CDR3 consists of 18 residues. CDR3: CASSVNMKGQGNTGELFF. CDR3 DNA sequence: TGTGCCAGCAGCGTAAACATGAAGGGACAGGGCAACACCGGGGAGCTGTTTTTT.

Ten or more counts support this clonotype. The V and J genes are TRBV4-2 and TRBJ2-3; possible D gene TRBD2, 6 bases. In germline, CDR1 is LGHNA, CDR2 YNFKEQ. This CDR3 is built from 16 residues. V lost 3 bases, J lost 3 bases, and 16 bases lay in between. CDR3 sequence reads: CASSQAGTSFTDTQYF. The CDR3 DNA follows: TGTGCCAGCAGCCAGGCTGGAACTAGCTTTACAGATACGCAGTATTTT.

This clonotype was seen a few times. The chain couples TRBV19 to TRBJ2-1, with D possibly matching TRBD2 (6 bases). From germline, CDR1 is LNHDA and CDR2 SQIVND (reference sequence). The CDR3 has 12 residues. Trimming left V 4 bases short and J 12 bases short, with 13 bases between. The CDR3 nucleotides are TGTGCCAGTAGTACCTCCGGAGGGGCGCAGTTCTTC. It encodes CASSTSGGAQFF.

This clonotype was observed a few times. This chain connects TRBV5-1 to TRBJ2-1, with TRBD2 identical over 7 bases. J gave up 5 bases and V 2 bases, and 10 bases lay outside the gene matches. Per the germline V gene, CDR1 is SGHRS and CDR2 is YFSETQ. The CDR3 is 16 residues long. The CDR3, as DNA: TGCGCCAGCAGCTTTATTGGCGGGAGAACAAACAATGAGCAGTTCTTC. Encoded protein: CASSFIGGRTNNEQFF.

This chain links TRBV12-5 with TRBJ2-7; D is undetermined. Trimming stripped 3 bases from V and 1 base from J, with 4 bases between. CDR1 and CDR2 (germline): LGHNT, FRNRAP. CDR3 length: 12 residues. CDR3 region: CASGFTSYEQYF. CDR3 bases: TGTGCTAGTGGTTTCACTTCCTACGAGCAGTACTTC.

V is TRBV20-1 and J is TRBJ1-4; D not certain. The CDR3 runs 12 residues. V lost 6 bases to trimming and J lost 7 bases, with 12 bases between them. Germline CDR1 reads DFQATT; CDR2 reads SNEGSKA (reference sequence). In DNA form, the CDR3 reads TGCAGTGCGCCTGATTTGGGTGAAAAACTGTTTTTT. It specifies CSAPDLGEKLFF.

CDR3 loop: CASSLAQGRYGYTF. As DNA, the CDR3 is TGTGCCAGCAGCTTAGCACAGGGGCGCTATGGCTACACCTTC. This chain links TRBV7-8 with TRBJ1-2, with 7 nucleotides matching TRBD1. The V segment lost 0 bases and the J segment 4 bases; nucleotides outside the gene matches: 2. The CDR3 loop spans 14 amino acids. The germline V gene encodes CDR1 SGHVS and CDR2 FQNEAQ. Variable domain in full (rest from reference TRBV7-8 and TRBJ1-2): GAGVSQSPRYKVAKRGQDVALRCDPISGHVSLFWYQQALGQGPEFLTYFQNEAQLDKSGLPSDRFFAERPEGSVSTLKIQRTQQEDSAVYLCASSLAQGRYGYTFGSGTRLTVV.